The 17 T cell receptor beta chains below were found in one sample sequenced in a study of blood T cell repertoires in COVID-19. Only in-frame clones appear in the TCRdb table, and some are missing; sequencing was by immunoSEQ multiplex PCR. The sample holds around 450,000 clones; roughly nine tenths are singletons and the top ten take about 0.65%. The source material was PBMCs or T cells enriched from blood (not recorded which). The receptors were gathered from a woman aged 18-29 years who had recovered from COVID-19.

This clone was seen a handful of times. This chain uses TRBV9 with TRBJ1-4; no reliable D call. Trimming removed 0 bases at V and 8 bases at J, with 5 bases between. This CDR3 is built from 12 residues. Germline assignment: CDR1 SGDLS and CDR2 YYNGEE. The CDR3 reads CASSVAGEKLFF. Here the CDR3 DNA reads TGTGCCAGCAGCGTAGCGGGGGAAAAACTGTTTTTT.

V gene TRBV25-1 combines with J gene TRBJ1-2; 9 nucleotides line up with TRBD1. Per the germline V gene, CDR1 is MGHDK and CDR2 is SYGVNS. After removal of 5 bases from V and 5 bases from J, the junction contained 9 bases not matched to a gene. CDR3 size: 15 residues. Here the CDR3 reads CASSPTGQGLYGYTF. The CDR3 bases are TGTGCCAGCAGTCCTACCGGACAGGGGCTTTATGGCTACACCTTC.

The J gene is TRBJ2-7, the V gene TRBV30; TRBD1 matches 12 bases. V shed 5 bases and J 4 bases; nucleotides not matched to a gene: 9. Germline V lookup: CDR1 GTSNPN, CDR2 SVGIG (reference sequence). CDR3 length: 15 residues. This chain's CDR3 is CAWRDRDRGRYEQYF. The CDR3 DNA follows: TGTGCCTGGCGCGACCGGGACAGGGGGCGATACGAGCAGTACTTC.

The rearrangement joins TRBV18 to TRBJ1-1; possibly TRBD1 for D (5 bases). CDR1 and CDR2 from the germline V gene are KGHSH and LQKENI. This CDR3 is built from 16 residues. V was trimmed by 3 bases and J by 5 bases, leaving 19 bases between them. CDR3 region: CASSPVGGGARTEAFF. DNA of the CDR3: TGTGCCAGCTCACCGGTTGGGGGAGGGGCGAGGACTGAAGCTTTCTTT. The whole variable domain, remainder taken from reference TRBV18 and TRBJ1-1, is NAGVMQNPRHLVRRRGQEARLRCSPMKGHSHVYWYRQLPEEGLKFMVYLQKENIIDESGMPKERFSAEFPKEGPSILRIQQVVRGDSAAYFCASSPVGGGARTEAFFGQGTRLTVV.

The DNA of the CDR3 is TGTGCCAGCAGCTTGGCTTGGGACAGGGGGTCTGTTGAGGCTTTCTTT. Translated, it gives CASSLAWDRGSVEAFF. The chain couples TRBV5-6 to TRBJ1-1; 11 bases align to TRBD1. The CDR3 contains 16 residues. Per germline, CDR1 SGHDT and CDR2 YYEEEE. The trim removed 0 bases at V and 11 bases at J, leaving 12 bases unmatched.

V usage is TRBV11-2 and J usage is TRBJ2-4; TRBD1 might be the D (6 bases). The CDR3 consists of 15 residues. Trimming took off 5 bases at V and 7 bases at J, with 18 bases between the two ends. Germline V gene lookup returns CDR1 SGHAT and CDR2 FQNNGV. CDR3 sequence reads: CASSPLQGRRNIQYF. CDR3 DNA sequence: TGTGCCAGCAGCCCGCTACAGGGAAGGAGGAACATTCAGTACTTC.

The chain is built from TRBV2 and TRBJ2-7; TRBD1 agrees at 7 bases. V shed 1 base, J shed 4 bases, and the junction held 7 bases outside the gene matches. The V gene's germline CDR1 is SNHLY and CDR2 FYNNEI. The CDR3 runs 15 residues. CDR3 nucleotide sequence: TGTGCCAGCAGTGAAGGGACAGGAATAGGGTACGAGCAGTACTTC. Translation: CASSEGTGIGYEQYF.

This chain joins TRBV28 and TRBJ1-1, with a possible D match to TRBD1 (6 bases). Germline loops: CDR1 MDHEN, CDR2 SYDVKM. V dropped 6 bases and J dropped 7 bases, with 15 bases sitting between them. The CDR3 runs 13 residues. Written as DNA, the CDR3 is TGTGCCAGCAGAGGGGGTTATGTGGGTGAAGCTTTCTTT. Its protein is CASRGGYVGEAFF.

This clone was recorded once. The rearrangement uses TRBV7-3 and TRBJ1-1; unclear D gene. Trimming removed 5 bases from V and 9 bases from J, with 19 bases in between. CDR1 SGHTA and CDR2 FQGTGA come from the germline V gene. The CDR3 consists of 14 residues. For the CDR3, the DNA is TGTGCCAGCAGCCCCAGTAGTACCTCGGGGAAAGCTTTCTTT. Protein product: CASSPSSTSGKAFF. Full variable domain (rest looked up from reference TRBV7-3 and TRBJ1-1): GAGVSQTPSNKVTEKGKYVELRCDPISGHTALYWYRQSLGQGPEFLIYFQGTGAADDSGLPNDRFFAVRPEGSVSTLKIQRTERGDSAVYLCASSPSSTSGKAFFGQGTRLTVV.

This chain uses TRBV5-5 with TRBJ1-2, with D tentatively TRBD1 (6 bases). The CDR3 totals 12 residues. V lost 3 bases and J lost 12, with 15 bases in between. Per the germline V gene, CDR1 is SGHKS and CDR2 is YYEKEE (reference sequence). CDR3 in DNA: TGTGCCAGCAGCTCGGTGACAGGAGCACACACCTTC. Protein: CASSSVTGAHTF.

CDR3 DNA sequence: TGCGCCAGCAGCTTTGGTCTAAGTGAAGCTTTCTTT. As protein: CASSFGLSEAFF. This chain connects TRBV5-1 to TRBJ1-1; D is uncertain. CDR1 and CDR2 (germline): SGHRS, YFSETQ. Trimming took 2 bases from V and 7 from J, leaving 9 bases between them. There are 12 residues in the CDR3. Full variable domain (remainder filled in from reference TRBV5-1 and TRBJ1-1): KAGVTQTPRYLIKTRGQQVTLSCSPISGHRSVSWYQQTPGQGLQFLFEYFSETQRNKGNFPGRFSGRQFSNSRSEMNVSTLELGDSALYLCASSFGLSEAFFGQGTRLTVV.

J is TRBJ1-5 and V is TRBV28, with D tentatively TRBD1 (6 bases). The V gene's germline CDR1 is MDHEN and CDR2 SYDVKM. This CDR3 contains 15 residues. V lost 4 bases and J lost 2, with 12 bases in between. CDR3 in amino acids: CASSWTVVGNQPQHF. Here the CDR3 DNA reads TGTGCCAGCAGTTGGACAGTAGTAGGCAATCAGCCCCAGCATTTT.

V usage is TRBV5-1 and J usage is TRBJ1-1; D unresolved. The CDR3 is made up of 14 amino acids. V lost 0 bases, J lost 3 bases, and 9 bases lay in between. Germline CDR1 SGHRS, CDR2 YFSETQ. CDR3 sequence reads: CASSLGDGDTEAFF. CDR3 DNA: TGCGCCAGCAGCTTGGGTGACGGGGACACTGAAGCTTTCTTT.

The CDR3 DNA reads TGTGCCAGCAGCACCCAGGTACTCGGTAGCTATGGCTACACCTTC. This sequence encodes CASSTQVLGSYGYTF. The V gene is TRBV7-8, the J gene TRBJ1-2, with no clear D. Trimming cost V 5 bases and J 4 bases, with 17 bases left between them. Per the germline V gene, CDR1 is SGHVS and CDR2 is FQNEAQ. The CDR3 extends over 15 amino acids. Supplemented by reference TRBV7-8 and TRBJ1-2, the full variable domain reads GAGVSQSPRYKVAKRGQDVALRCDPISGHVSLFWYQQALGQGPEFLTYFQNEAQLDKSGLPSDRFFAERPEGSVSTLKIQRTQQEDSAVYLCASSTQVLGSYGYTFGSGTRLTVV.

This chain links TRBV5-1 with TRBJ1-1, with 12 bases fitting TRBD1. This CDR3 contains 14 residues. J lost 5 bases, V lost 7 bases, and 6 bases had no gene match. The germline V gene encodes CDR1 SGHRS and CDR2 YFSETQ. This CDR3 reads CASGDRGLETEAFF. In DNA form, the CDR3 reads TGCGCCAGCGGGGACAGGGGGCTGGAAACTGAAGCTTTCTTT. Full variable domain (outside the CDR3, taken from reference TRBV5-1 and TRBJ1-1): KAGVTQTPRYLIKTRGQQVTLSCSPISGHRSVSWYQQTPGQGLQFLFEYFSETQRNKGNFPGRFSGRQFSNSRSEMNVSTLELGDSALYLCASGDRGLETEAFFGQGTRLTVV.

The V gene is TRBV5-1, the J gene TRBJ1-1, with 7 bases aligning to TRBD1. The CDR3 runs to 16 residues. Per germline, CDR1 SGHRS and CDR2 YFSETQ. V gave up 1 base and J gave up 4 bases; unmatched junction bases: 10. This CDR3 is CASSLTPTGSRTEAFF. DNA of the CDR3: TGCGCCAGCAGCTTGACCCCGACAGGGTCACGCACTGAAGCTTTCTTT.

The J gene is TRBJ1-1, the V gene TRBV5-1; D is undetermined. This CDR3 contains 13 residues. From germline, CDR1 is SGHRS and CDR2 YFSETQ. The V and J ends lost 6 bases and 0 bases respectively, with 9 bases between them. The CDR3 bases are TGCGCCAGCAAAACAGAGCTGAACACTGAAGCTTTCTTT. Protein sequence: CASKTELNTEAFF.